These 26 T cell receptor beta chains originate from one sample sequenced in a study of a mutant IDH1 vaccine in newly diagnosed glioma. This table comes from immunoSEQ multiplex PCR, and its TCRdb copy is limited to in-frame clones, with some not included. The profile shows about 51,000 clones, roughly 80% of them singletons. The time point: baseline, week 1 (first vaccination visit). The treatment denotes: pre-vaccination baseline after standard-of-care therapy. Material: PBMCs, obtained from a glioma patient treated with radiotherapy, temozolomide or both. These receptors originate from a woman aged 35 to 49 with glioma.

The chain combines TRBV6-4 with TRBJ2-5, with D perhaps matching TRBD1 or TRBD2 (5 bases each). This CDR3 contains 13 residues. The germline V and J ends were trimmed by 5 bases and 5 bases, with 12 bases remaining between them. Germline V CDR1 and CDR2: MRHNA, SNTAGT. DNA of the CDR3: TGTGCCAGCAGTCGAGGGGCCGGGGAGACCCAGTACTTC. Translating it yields CASSRGAGETQYF.

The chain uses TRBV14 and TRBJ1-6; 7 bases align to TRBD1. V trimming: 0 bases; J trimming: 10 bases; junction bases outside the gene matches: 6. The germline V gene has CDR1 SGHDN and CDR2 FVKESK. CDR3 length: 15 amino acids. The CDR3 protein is CASSQDPRGRSPLHF. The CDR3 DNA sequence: TGTGCCAGCAGCCAAGATCCCAGGGGGAGGTCACCCCTCCACTTT.

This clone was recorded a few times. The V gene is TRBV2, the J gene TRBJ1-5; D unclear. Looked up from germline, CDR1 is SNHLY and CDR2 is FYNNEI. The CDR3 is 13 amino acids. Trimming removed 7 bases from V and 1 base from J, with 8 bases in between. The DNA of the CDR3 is TGTGCCAGCAACTGGGGAAGCAATCAGCCCCAGCATTTT. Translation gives CASNWGSNQPQHF.

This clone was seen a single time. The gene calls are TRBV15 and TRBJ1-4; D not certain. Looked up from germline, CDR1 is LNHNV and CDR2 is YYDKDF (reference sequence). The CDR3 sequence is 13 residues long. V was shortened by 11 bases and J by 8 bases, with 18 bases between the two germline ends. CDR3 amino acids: CASSVRIWEKLFF. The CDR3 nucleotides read TGTGCCTCTTCGGTTAGGATTTGGGAAAAACTGTTTTTT.

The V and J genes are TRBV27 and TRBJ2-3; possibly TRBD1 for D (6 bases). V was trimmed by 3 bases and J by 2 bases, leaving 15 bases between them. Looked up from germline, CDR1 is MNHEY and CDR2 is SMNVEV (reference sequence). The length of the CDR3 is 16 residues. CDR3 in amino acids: CASSLSGQLFTDTQYF. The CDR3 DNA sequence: TGTGCCAGCAGTTTGAGTGGACAGCTTTTCACAGATACGCAGTATTTT.

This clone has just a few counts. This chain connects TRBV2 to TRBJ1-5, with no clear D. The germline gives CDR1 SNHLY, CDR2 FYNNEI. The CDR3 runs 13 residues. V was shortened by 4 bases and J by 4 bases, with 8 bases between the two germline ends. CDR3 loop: CASSGRLNQPQHF. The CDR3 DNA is TGTGCCAGCAGTGGACGGTTAAATCAGCCCCAGCATTTT.

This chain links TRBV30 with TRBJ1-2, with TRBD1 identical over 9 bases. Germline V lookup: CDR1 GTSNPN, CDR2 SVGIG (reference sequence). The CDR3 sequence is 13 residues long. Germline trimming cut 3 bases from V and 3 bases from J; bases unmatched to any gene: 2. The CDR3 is CAWSRDRDYGYTF. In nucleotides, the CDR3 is TGTGCCTGGAGCCGGGACAGGGACTATGGCTACACCTTC. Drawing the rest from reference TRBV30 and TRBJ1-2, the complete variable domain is SQTIHQWPATLVQPVGSPLSLECTVEGTSNPNLYWYRQAAGRGLQLLFYSVGIGQISSEVPQNLSASRPQDRQFILSSKKLLLSDSGFYLCAWSRDRDYGYTFGSGTRLTVV.

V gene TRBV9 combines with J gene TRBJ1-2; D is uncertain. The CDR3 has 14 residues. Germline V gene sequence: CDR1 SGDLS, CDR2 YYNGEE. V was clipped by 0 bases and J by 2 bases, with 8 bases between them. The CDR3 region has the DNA TGTGCCAGCAGCGTAGCTAAGGAGAACTATGGCTACACCTTC. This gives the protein CASSVAKENYGYTF.

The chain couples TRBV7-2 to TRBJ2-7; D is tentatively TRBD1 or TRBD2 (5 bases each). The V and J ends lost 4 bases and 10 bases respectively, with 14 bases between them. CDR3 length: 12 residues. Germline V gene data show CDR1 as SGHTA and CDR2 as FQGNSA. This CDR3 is CASSSLRDVQYF. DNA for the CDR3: TGTGCCAGCAGCTCCCTCCGGGACGTACAGTACTTC.

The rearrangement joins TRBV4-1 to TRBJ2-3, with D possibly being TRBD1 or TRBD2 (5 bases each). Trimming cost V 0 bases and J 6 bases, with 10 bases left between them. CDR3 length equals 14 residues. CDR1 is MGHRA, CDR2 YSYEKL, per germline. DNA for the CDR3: TGCGCCAGCAGCCAAGAGAGGGGTTGGGATACGCAGTATTTT. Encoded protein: CASSQERGWDTQYF.

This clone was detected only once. The CDR3 here is CASSPPGQVLWPQHF. The CDR3 nucleotides read TGCGCCAGCAGCCCCCCGGGACAGGTTCTCTGGCCCCAGCATTTT. The chain links TRBV10-1 to TRBJ1-5, with 8 bases aligning to TRBD1. CDR1 is WNHNN and CDR2 is SYGVQD in the germline V gene (reference sequence). The CDR3 is 15 amino acids. V was pared by 6 bases and J by 9 bases, with 13 bases of the junction left unmatched.

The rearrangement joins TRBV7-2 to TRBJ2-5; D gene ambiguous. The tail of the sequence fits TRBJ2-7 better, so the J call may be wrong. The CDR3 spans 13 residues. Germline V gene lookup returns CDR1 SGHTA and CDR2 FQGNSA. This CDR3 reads CASSLDPSYEQYF. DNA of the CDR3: TGTGCCAGCAGCTTAGACCCCTCCTACGAGCAGTACTTC.

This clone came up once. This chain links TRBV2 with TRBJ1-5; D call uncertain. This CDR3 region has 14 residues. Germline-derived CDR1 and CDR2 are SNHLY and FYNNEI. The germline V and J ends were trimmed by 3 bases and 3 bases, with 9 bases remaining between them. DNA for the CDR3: TGTGCCAGCAGTGAGGTCGAGATCAATCAGCCCCAGCATTTT. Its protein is CASSEVEINQPQHF.

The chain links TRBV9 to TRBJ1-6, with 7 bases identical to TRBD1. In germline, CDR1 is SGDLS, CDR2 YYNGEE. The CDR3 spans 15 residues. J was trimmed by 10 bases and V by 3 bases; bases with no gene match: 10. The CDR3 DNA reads TGTGCCAGCAGCGCCTTCGACAGGGCCGTCTCACCCCTCCACTTT. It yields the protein CASSAFDRAVSPLHF.

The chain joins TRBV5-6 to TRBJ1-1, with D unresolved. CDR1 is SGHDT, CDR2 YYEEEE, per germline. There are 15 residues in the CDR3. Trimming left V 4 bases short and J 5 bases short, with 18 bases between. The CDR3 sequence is CASSLDFRSFTEAFF. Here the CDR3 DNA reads TGTGCCAGCAGCCTTGATTTCCGGTCCTTTACTGAAGCTTTCTTT.

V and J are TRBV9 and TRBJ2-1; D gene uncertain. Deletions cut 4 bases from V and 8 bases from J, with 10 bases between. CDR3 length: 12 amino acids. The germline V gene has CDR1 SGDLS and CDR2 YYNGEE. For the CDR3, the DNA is TGTGCCAGCAGCCCCCCCGGCTATGAGCAGTTCTTC. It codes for CASSPPGYEQFF.

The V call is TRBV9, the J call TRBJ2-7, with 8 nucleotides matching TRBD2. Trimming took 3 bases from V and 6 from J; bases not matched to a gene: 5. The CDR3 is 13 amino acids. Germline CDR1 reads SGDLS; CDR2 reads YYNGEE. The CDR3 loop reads CASSAGGAREQYF. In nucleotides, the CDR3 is TGTGCCAGCAGCGCGGGGGGGGCCCGCGAGCAGTACTTC.

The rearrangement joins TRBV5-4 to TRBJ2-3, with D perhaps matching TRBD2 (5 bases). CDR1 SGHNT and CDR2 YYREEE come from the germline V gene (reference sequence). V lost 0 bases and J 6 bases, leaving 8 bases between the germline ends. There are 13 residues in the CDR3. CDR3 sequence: CASSLAGEDTQYF. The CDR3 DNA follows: TGTGCCAGCAGCTTGGCCGGGGAGGATACGCAGTATTTT.

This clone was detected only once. CDR3 amino acids: CASSLNPSSNEKLFF. The CDR3 DNA follows: TGCGCCAGCAGCTTAAACCCATCTTCTAATGAAAAACTGTTTTTT. The rearrangement uses TRBV5-1 and TRBJ1-4; no firm D call. The V gene lost 2 bases and the J gene lost 3 bases, with 11 bases spanning the gap. The germline V gene encodes CDR1 SGHRS and CDR2 YFSETQ. The length of the CDR3 is 15 residues.

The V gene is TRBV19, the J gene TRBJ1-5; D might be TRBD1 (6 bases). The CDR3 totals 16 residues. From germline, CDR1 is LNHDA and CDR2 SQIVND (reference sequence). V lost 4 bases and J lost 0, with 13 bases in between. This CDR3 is CASSRNRDYSNQPQHF. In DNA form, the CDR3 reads TGTGCCAGTAGTAGGAACAGGGATTATAGCAATCAGCCCCAGCATTTT.

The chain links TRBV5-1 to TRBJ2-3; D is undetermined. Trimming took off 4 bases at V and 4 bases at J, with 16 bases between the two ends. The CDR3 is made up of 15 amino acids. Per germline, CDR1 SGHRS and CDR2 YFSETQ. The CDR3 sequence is CASSPRRREADTQYF. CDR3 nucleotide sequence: TGCGCCAGCAGCCCTAGACGTAGAGAGGCAGATACGCAGTATTTT.

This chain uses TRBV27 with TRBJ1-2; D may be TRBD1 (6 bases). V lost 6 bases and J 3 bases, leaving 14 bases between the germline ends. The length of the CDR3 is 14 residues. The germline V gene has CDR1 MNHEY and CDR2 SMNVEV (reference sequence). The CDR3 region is CASRTNGGDYGYTF. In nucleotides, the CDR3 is TGTGCCAGCAGAACCAATGGGGGCGACTATGGCTACACCTTC.

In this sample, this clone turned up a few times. CDR3 sequence (DNA): TGTGCCAGTAGTATAGGGTTGGGAACAGGGGGCGCGGTTAGCAATCAGCCCCAGCATTTT. Encoded protein: CASSIGLGTGGAVSNQPQHF. This sequence joins TRBV19 and TRBJ1-5; 9 nucleotides align to TRBD1. Germline values: CDR1 LNHDA, CDR2 SQIVND (reference sequence). V lost 1 base, J lost 0 bases, and 13 bases stayed unmatched. The CDR3 runs to 20 residues.

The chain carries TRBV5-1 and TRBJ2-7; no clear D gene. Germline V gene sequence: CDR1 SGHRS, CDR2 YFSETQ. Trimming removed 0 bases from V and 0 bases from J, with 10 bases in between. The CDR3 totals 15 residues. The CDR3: CASSLADGYSYEQYF. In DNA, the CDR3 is TGCGCCAGCAGCTTGGCGGACGGGTACTCCTACGAGCAGTACTTC.

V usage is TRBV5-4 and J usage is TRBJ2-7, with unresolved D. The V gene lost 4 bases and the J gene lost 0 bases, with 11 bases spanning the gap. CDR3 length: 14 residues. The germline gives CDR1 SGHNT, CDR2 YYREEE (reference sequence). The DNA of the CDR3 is TGTGCCAGCAGCGCCTCGGGCGACTCCTACGAGCAGTACTTC. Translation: CASSASGDSYEQYF. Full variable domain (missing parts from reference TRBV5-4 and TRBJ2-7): ETGVTQSPTHLIKTRGQQVTLRCSSQSGHNTVSWYQQALGQGPQFIFQYYREEENGRGNFPPRFSGLQFPNYSSELNVNALELDDSALYLCASSASGDSYEQYFGPGTRLTVT.

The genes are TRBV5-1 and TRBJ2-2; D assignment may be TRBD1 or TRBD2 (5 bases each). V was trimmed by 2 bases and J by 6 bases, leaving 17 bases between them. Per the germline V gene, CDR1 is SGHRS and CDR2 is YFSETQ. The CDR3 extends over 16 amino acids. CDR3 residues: CASSFQGVGVAGELFF. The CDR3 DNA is TGCGCCAGCAGCTTTCAGGGCGTCGGGGTGGCCGGGGAGCTGTTTTTT. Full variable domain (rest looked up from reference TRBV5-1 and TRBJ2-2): KAGVTQTPRYLIKTRGQQVTLSCSPISGHRSVSWYQQTPGQGLQFLFEYFSETQRNKGNFPGRFSGRQFSNSRSEMNVSTLELGDSALYLCASSFQGVGVAGELFFGEGSRLTVL.